Listed below are T cell receptor beta chains from one sample, sequenced in a study of T-cell reconstitution after alpha-beta-depleted transplantation in children. TCRdb passed the PCR reads through MiXCR, listing each CDR3 protein once. The data hold about 1,000,000 distinct CDR3 sequences, with about 30% observed a single time. The source material was PBMCs, mostly from graft donor cells, sampled 360 days after TCRalphabeta/CD19-depleted stem cell transplant. The receptors derive from a boy younger than two who had a stem cell transplant for SCID, so the T cells may come from the graft donor. CDR3s include the opening cysteine and the closing phenylalanine or tryptophan. Each record gives: V gene, D gene, clone size, J gene, CDR3 protein, CDR3 DNA. A D gene is named only where the DNA matches it firmly. Size values are once, few and many counts, or a class for expanded clones, and some rows have none.

v_gene: TRBV29-1; d_gene: TRBD1; abundance: many; j_gene: TRBJ2-3; CDR3aa: CSVEDSGTDTDTQYF; CDR3nt: TGCAGCGTTGAAGACTCCGGGACAGACACAGATACGCAGTATTTT
v_gene: TRBV5-6; d_gene: NA; abundance: NA; j_gene: TRBJ2-3; CDR3aa: CASSPWVHTDTQYF; CDR3nt: TGTGCCAGCAGCCCCTGGGTCCACACAGATACGCAGTATTTT
v_gene: TRBV24-1; d_gene: NA; abundance: few; j_gene: TRBJ2-3; CDR3aa: CATSDFRTSTDTQYF; CDR3nt: TGTGCCACCAGTGATTTCCGGACTAGCACAGATACGCAGTATTTT
v_gene: TRBV12-3/TRBV12-4; d_gene: TRBD2; abundance: few; j_gene: TRBJ2-1; CDR3aa: CASSGLAGVTYNEQFF; CDR3nt: TGTGCCAGCAGTGGACTAGCGGGGGTTACCTACAATGAGCAGTTCTTC
v_gene: TRBV5-5; d_gene: TRBD2; abundance: few; j_gene: TRBJ2-7; CDR3aa: CASSPGLAELYEQYF; CDR3nt: TGTGCCAGCAGCCCCGGACTAGCTGAGCTCTACGAGCAGTACTTC
v_gene: TRBV11-2; d_gene: NA; abundance: NA; j_gene: TRBJ2-1; CDR3aa: CASRSQAGYLSYLTYNEQFF; CDR3nt: TGTGCCAGCAGATCCCAAGCTGGTTACCTAAGCTACCTAACCTACAATGAGCAGTTCTTC
v_gene: TRBV20-1; d_gene: NA; abundance: few; j_gene: TRBJ2-2; CDR3aa: CSAFPGPATGELFF; CDR3nt: TGCAGTGCTTTTCCGGGCCCAGCCACCGGGGAGCTGTTTTTT
v_gene: TRBV20-1; d_gene: TRBD1; abundance: NA; j_gene: TRBJ2-5; CDR3aa: CSASYRGGTQETQYF; CDR3nt: TGCAGTGCTAGCTACAGGGGTGGGACCCAAGAGACCCAGTACTTC
v_gene: TRBV6-1; d_gene: TRBD1; abundance: NA; j_gene: TRBJ1-1; CDR3aa: CASRQGGAFF; CDR3nt: TGTGCCAGCAGACAGGGGGGCGCTTTCTTT
v_gene: TRBV27; d_gene: TRBD1; abundance: few; j_gene: TRBJ2-5; CDR3aa: CASWTGNLETQYF; CDR3nt: TGTGCCAGCTGGACAGGGAACTTAGAGACCCAGTACTTC
v_gene: TRBV12-3/TRBV12-4; d_gene: NA; abundance: NA; j_gene: TRBJ2-6; CDR3aa: CASSFGPGMVGANVLTF; CDR3nt: TGTGCCAGCAGTTTTGGTCCAGGGATGGTTGGGGCCAACGTCCTGACTTTC
v_gene: TRBV4-3; d_gene: TRBD1; abundance: NA; j_gene: TRBJ2-1; CDR3aa: CASSLDAGTGVRNEQFF; CDR3nt: TGCGCCAGCAGCCTAGACGCCGGGACAGGGGTGAGAAATGAGCAGTTCTTC
v_gene: TRBV16; d_gene: NA; abundance: NA; j_gene: TRBJ2-1; CDR3aa: CASFDPGQLLIF; CDR3nt: TGTGCCAGTTTCGACCCGGGGCAGTTATTGATCTTC
v_gene: TRBV5-1; d_gene: NA; abundance: NA; j_gene: TRBJ2-5; CDR3aa: CASSLYQGPGETQYF; CDR3nt: TGCGCCAGCAGCTTGTATCAGGGACCGGGGGAGACCCAGTACTTC
v_gene: TRBV24-1; d_gene: NA; abundance: few; j_gene: TRBJ1-3; CDR3aa: CATSDFTGSSGNTIYF; CDR3nt: TGTGCCACCAGTGATTTTACAGGATCGTCTGGAAACACCATATATTTT
v_gene: TRBV11-1; d_gene: TRBD2; abundance: few; j_gene: TRBJ2-1; CDR3aa: CASSLAPRGGITYNEQFF; CDR3nt: TGTGCCAGCAGCTTAGCTCCTAGGGGAGGGATAACCTACAATGAGCAGTTCTTC
v_gene: TRBV6-2/TRBV6-3; d_gene: TRBD1; abundance: few; j_gene: TRBJ2-7; CDR3aa: CASSYRIQTGILSYEQYF; CDR3nt: TGTGCCAGCAGTTACCGGATACAGACAGGGATCCTCTCCTACGAGCAGTACTTC
v_gene: TRBV12-3/TRBV12-4; d_gene: NA; abundance: few; j_gene: TRBJ1-3; CDR3aa: CASRLPRLGNTIYF; CDR3nt: TGTGCCAGCAGACTGCCCCGCTTGGGAAACACCATATATTTT
v_gene: TRBV20-1; d_gene: NA; abundance: few; j_gene: TRBJ2-5; CDR3aa: CSAWEVRDTQETQYF; CDR3nt: TGCAGTGCTTGGGAAGTACGGGACACACAAGAGACCCAGTACTTC
v_gene: TRBV10-3; d_gene: TRBD2; abundance: few; j_gene: TRBJ2-1; CDR3aa: CAIRLGGGAHEQFF; CDR3nt: TGTGCCATCCGGTTGGGGGGGGGTGCCCATGAGCAGTTCTTC
v_gene: TRBV2; d_gene: TRBD2; abundance: NA; j_gene: TRBJ2-1; CDR3aa: CASSGVASGTPYNEQFF; CDR3nt: TGTGCCAGCAGTGGGGTCGCTAGCGGGACCCCGTACAATGAGCAGTTCTTC
v_gene: TRBV11-3; d_gene: NA; abundance: NA; j_gene: TRBJ2-7; CDR3aa: CASSLGGKPSYEQYF; CDR3nt: TGTGCCAGCAGCTTAGGCGGGAAACCTTCCTACGAGCAGTACTTC
v_gene: TRBV28; d_gene: TRBD2; abundance: few; j_gene: TRBJ2-1; CDR3aa: CASSFYSGGYNEQFF; CDR3nt: TGTGCCAGCAGTTTTTACAGCGGGGGCTACAATGAGCAGTTCTTC
v_gene: TRBV7-2; d_gene: NA; abundance: NA; j_gene: TRBJ2-3; CDR3aa: CASSLGPQAGDTQYF; CDR3nt: TGTGCCAGCAGCTTAGGACCGCAGGCGGGGGATACGCAGTATTTT
v_gene: TRBV20-1; d_gene: NA; abundance: NA; j_gene: TRBJ2-7; CDR3aa: CSARELGGTYEQYF; CDR3nt: TGCAGTGCTAGAGAGCTCGGTGGAACCTACGAGCAGTACTTC
v_gene: TRBV9; d_gene: NA; abundance: NA; j_gene: TRBJ2-1; CDR3aa: CASSVAPTGRNEQFF; CDR3nt: TGTGCCAGCAGCGTAGCCCCCACCGGGAGAAATGAGCAGTTCTTC
v_gene: TRBV27; d_gene: NA; abundance: NA; j_gene: TRBJ2-1; CDR3aa: CASSSPASYNEQFF; CDR3nt: TGTGCCAGCAGTTCACCGGCTTCCTACAATGAGCAGTTCTTC
v_gene: TRBV12-5; d_gene: NA; abundance: NA; j_gene: TRBJ2-2; CDR3aa: CASGLVGRTSNTGELFF; CDR3nt: TGTGCTAGTGGTTTGGTAGGCAGGACATCGAACACCGGGGAGCTGTTTTTT
v_gene: TRBV5-1; d_gene: NA; abundance: few; j_gene: TRBJ2-7; CDR3aa: CASSLEGGAPNEQYF; CDR3nt: TGCGCCAGCAGCTTGGAGGGGGGGGCGCCCAACGAGCAGTACTTC
v_gene: TRBV2; d_gene: NA; abundance: few; j_gene: TRBJ2-3; CDR3aa: CASREDASTDTQYF; CDR3nt: TGTGCCAGCAGGGAGGACGCTAGCACAGATACGCAGTATTTT
v_gene: TRBV7-6; d_gene: NA; abundance: few; j_gene: TRBJ2-2; CDR3aa: CASSLEWGNGELFF; CDR3nt: TGTGCCAGCAGCTTAGAGTGGGGTAACGGGGAGCTGTTTTTT
v_gene: TRBV13; d_gene: NA; abundance: NA; j_gene: TRBJ2-2; CDR3aa: CASSLAPSHTGELFF; CDR3nt: TGTGCCAGCAGCTTAGCTCCCTCCCACACCGGGGAGCTGTTTTTT
v_gene: TRBV6-1; d_gene: TRBD2; abundance: NA; j_gene: TRBJ2-2; CDR3aa: CASSTLAGITNTGELFF; CDR3nt: TGTGCCAGCAGCACACTAGCGGGGATTACCAACACCGGGGAGCTGTTTTTT
v_gene: TRBV4-2; d_gene: NA; abundance: NA; j_gene: TRBJ1-2; CDR3aa: CASSQSILGYGYTF; CDR3nt: TGTGCCAGCAGCCAGAGCATCCTGGGCTATGGCTACACCTTC
v_gene: TRBV7-9; d_gene: TRBD1; abundance: NA; j_gene: TRBJ1-1; CDR3aa: CASSSGQGSPWDTEAFF; CDR3nt: TGTGCCAGCAGCTCCGGACAGGGGTCTCCGTGGGACACTGAAGCTTTCTTT
v_gene: TRBV12-5; d_gene: NA; abundance: NA; j_gene: TRBJ2-3; CDR3aa: CASGLVQTGTYTDTQYF; CDR3nt: TGTGCTAGTGGTTTGGTCCAGACAGGGACTTACACAGATACGCAGTATTTT
v_gene: TRBV13; d_gene: TRBD1; abundance: NA; j_gene: TRBJ2-7; CDR3aa: CASSLVPGQGPYEQYF; CDR3nt: TGTGCCAGCAGCTTAGTCCCGGGACAGGGGCCCTACGAGCAGTACTTC
v_gene: TRBV6-2/TRBV6-3; d_gene: NA; abundance: NA; j_gene: TRBJ2-1; CDR3aa: CASSYSFFEQFF; CDR3nt: TGTGCCAGCAGTTACTCCTTCTTTGAGCAGTTCTTC
v_gene: TRBV9; d_gene: TRBD2; abundance: once; j_gene: TRBJ2-3; CDR3aa: CASSVALTSGVIARDTQYF; CDR3nt: TGTGCCAGCAGCGTAGCGCTGACTAGCGGGGTGATAGCACGCGATACGCAGTATTTT
v_gene: TRBV4-2; d_gene: TRBD1; abundance: few; j_gene: TRBJ2-4; CDR3aa: CASSRETGVGNIQYF; CDR3nt: TGTGCCAGCAGCCGGGAGACAGGGGTTGGAAACATTCAGTACTTC
v_gene: TRBV10-3; d_gene: NA; abundance: few; j_gene: TRBJ1-1; CDR3aa: CAISAGSEAFF; CDR3nt: TGTGCCATCAGTGCCGGGTCTGAAGCTTTCTTT
v_gene: TRBV11-2; d_gene: TRBD2; abundance: NA; j_gene: TRBJ2-1; CDR3aa: CWHRDTRVWGGGRSSYNEQFF; CDR3nt: TGCTGGCACAGAGATACACGGGTTTGGGGCGGGGGGCGCAGCTCCTACAATGAGCAGTTCTTC
v_gene: TRBV5-5; d_gene: NA; abundance: many; j_gene: TRBJ2-5; CDR3aa: CASKQLQETQYF; CDR3nt: TGTGCCAGCAAACAGCTTCAAGAGACCCAGTACTTC
v_gene: TRBV4-3; d_gene: TRBD1; abundance: NA; j_gene: TRBJ2-7; CDR3aa: CASSQALRGDSYEQYF; CDR3nt: TGCGCCAGCAGCCAAGCCCTCCGAGGGGACAGTTACGAGCAGTACTTC
v_gene: TRBV6-5; d_gene: TRBD1; abundance: few; j_gene: TRBJ2-7; CDR3aa: CASSYSSGTGTPYEQYF; CDR3nt: TGTGCCAGCAGTTACTCGTCCGGGACAGGGACACCCTACGAGCAGTACTTC
v_gene: TRBV20-1; d_gene: TRBD1; abundance: NA; j_gene: TRBJ2-2; CDR3aa: CSVHRGLRTGELFF; CDR3nt: TGCAGTGTACACAGGGGGTTGAGGACCGGGGAGCTGTTTTTT
v_gene: TRBV4-1; d_gene: NA; abundance: few; j_gene: TRBJ1-4; CDR3aa: CASSQWSVGEKLFF; CDR3nt: TGCGCCAGCAGCCAATGGTCCGTCGGTGAAAAACTGTTTTTT
v_gene: TRBV6-1; d_gene: TRBD2; abundance: NA; j_gene: TRBJ2-5; CDR3aa: CASSQRGDQETQYF; CDR3nt: TGTGCCAGCAGTCAGCGGGGGGACCAAGAGACCCAGTACTTC
v_gene: TRBV20-1; d_gene: NA; abundance: NA; j_gene: TRBJ1-5; CDR3aa: CSAGAGYSNQPQHF; CDR3nt: TGCAGTGCGGGCGCGGGTTATAGCAATCAGCCCCAGCATTTT
v_gene: TRBV29-1; d_gene: NA; abundance: NA; j_gene: TRBJ1-1; CDR3aa: CSVEAFSPTEAFF; CDR3nt: TGCAGCGTTGAAGCCTTCTCCCCCACTGAAGCTTTCTTT
v_gene: TRBV28; d_gene: TRBD2; abundance: many; j_gene: TRBJ2-5; CDR3aa: CASSFGGGYQETQYF; CDR3nt: TGTGCCAGCAGTTTTGGCGGGGGTTACCAAGAGACCCAGTACTTC